This T cell receptor beta chain was recovered during a study of T cell changes during pregnancy in multiple sclerosis. The assay was immunoSEQ multiplex PCR, and TCRdb's table has in-frame clones only and misses some. The table lists 65,000 to 75,000 clones, approximately 90% of them singletons. The germline V gene has CDR1 MGHRA and CDR2 YSYEKL. Trimming removed 1 base from V and 6 bases from J; junction bases left unmatched: 6. The CDR3 length is 16 residues. The chain recombines TRBV4-1 with TRBJ2-2; 9 positions match TRBD1. The sample in question was peripheral blood, obtained in the third trimester of pregnancy. The sequence was collected from a female donor in good health, enrolled as a control in a pregnancy study. The CDR3 region is CASSQVGTGSSGELFF. The CDR3 DNA sequence: TGCGCCAGCAGCCAAGTTGGGACAGGGAGTTCCGGGGAGCTGTTTTTT.